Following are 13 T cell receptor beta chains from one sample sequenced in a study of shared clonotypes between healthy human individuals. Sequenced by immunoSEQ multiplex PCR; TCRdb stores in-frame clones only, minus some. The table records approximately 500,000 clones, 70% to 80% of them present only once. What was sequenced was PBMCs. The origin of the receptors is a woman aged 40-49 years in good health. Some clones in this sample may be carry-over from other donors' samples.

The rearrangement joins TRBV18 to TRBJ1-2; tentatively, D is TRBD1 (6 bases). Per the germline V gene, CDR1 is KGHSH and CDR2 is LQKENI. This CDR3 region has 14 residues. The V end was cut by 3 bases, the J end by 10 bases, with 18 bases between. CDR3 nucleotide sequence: TGTGCCAGCTCACCGGCTCAGGGGTCGATGGACTACACCTTC. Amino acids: CASSPAQGSMDYTF.

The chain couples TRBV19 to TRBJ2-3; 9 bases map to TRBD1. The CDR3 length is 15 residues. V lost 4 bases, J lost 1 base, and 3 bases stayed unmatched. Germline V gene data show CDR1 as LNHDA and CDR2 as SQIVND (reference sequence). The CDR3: CASSTGQGRTDTQYF. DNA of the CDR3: TGTGCCAGTAGTACAGGACAGGGGCGCACAGATACGCAGTATTTT.

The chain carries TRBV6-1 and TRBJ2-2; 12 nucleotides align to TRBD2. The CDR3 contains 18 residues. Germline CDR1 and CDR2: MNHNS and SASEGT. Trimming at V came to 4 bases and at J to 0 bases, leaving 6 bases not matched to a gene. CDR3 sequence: CASSALAGGPSNTGELFF. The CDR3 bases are TGTGCCAGCAGTGCCCTAGCGGGAGGGCCCTCGAACACCGGGGAGCTGTTTTTT.

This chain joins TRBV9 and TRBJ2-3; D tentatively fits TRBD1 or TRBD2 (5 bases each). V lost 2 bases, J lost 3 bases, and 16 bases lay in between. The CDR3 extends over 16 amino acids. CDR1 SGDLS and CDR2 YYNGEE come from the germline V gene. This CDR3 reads CASSVGPGEGTDTQYF. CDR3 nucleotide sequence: TGTGCCAGCAGCGTCGGTCCGGGCGAGGGGACAGATACGCAGTATTTT.

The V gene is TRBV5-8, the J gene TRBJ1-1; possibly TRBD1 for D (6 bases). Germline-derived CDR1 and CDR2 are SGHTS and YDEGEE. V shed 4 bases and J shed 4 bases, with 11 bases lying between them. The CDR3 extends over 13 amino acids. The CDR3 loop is CASSPHRATEAFF. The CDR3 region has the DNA TGTGCCAGCAGCCCCCACAGGGCCACTGAAGCTTTCTTT.

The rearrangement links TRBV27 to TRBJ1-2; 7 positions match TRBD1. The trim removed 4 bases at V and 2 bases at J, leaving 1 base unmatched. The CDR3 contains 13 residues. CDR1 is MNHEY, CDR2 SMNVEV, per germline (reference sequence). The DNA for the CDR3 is TGTGCCAGCAGTTGGGGACAGAACTATGGCTACACCTTC. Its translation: CASSWGQNYGYTF.

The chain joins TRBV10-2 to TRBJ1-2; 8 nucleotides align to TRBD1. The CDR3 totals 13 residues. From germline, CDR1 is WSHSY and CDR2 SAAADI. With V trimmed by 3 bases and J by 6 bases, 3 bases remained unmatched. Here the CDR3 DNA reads TGCGCCAGCAGTGAACCAGGGGGCCATGGCTACACCTTC. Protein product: CASSEPGGHGYTF.

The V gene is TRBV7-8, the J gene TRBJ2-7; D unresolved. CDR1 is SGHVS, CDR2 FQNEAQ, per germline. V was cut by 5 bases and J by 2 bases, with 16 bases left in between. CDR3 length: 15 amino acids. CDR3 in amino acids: CASSIRPGNAYEQYF. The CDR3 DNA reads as TGTGCCAGCAGCATACGCCCGGGTAATGCCTACGAGCAGTACTTC.

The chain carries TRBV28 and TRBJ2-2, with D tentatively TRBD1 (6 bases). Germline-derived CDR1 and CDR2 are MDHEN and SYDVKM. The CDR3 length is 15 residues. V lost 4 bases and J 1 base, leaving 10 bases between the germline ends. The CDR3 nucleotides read TGTGCCAGCAGTTCTCCGGGACAGAACACCGGGGAGCTGTTTTTT. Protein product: CASSSPGQNTGELFF.

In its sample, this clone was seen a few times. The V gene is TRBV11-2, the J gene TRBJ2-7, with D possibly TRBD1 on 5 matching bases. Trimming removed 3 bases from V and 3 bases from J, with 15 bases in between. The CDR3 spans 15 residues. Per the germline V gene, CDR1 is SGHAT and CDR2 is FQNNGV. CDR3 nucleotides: TGTGCCAGCAGCTTGGCAGGGTTCGGGCGCTACGAGCAGTACTTC. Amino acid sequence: CASSLAGFGRYEQYF.

The CDR3 region has the DNA TGTGCCAGCAGTGAGGTGGGCGGGTACAATGAGCAGTTCTTC. Amino acids: CASSEVGGYNEQFF. V usage is TRBV6-4 and J usage is TRBJ2-1; D is perhaps TRBD2 (5 bases). CDR1 and CDR2 (germline): MRHNA, SNTAGT. The CDR3 consists of 14 residues. V lost 3 bases and J 4 bases, leaving 10 bases between the germline ends.

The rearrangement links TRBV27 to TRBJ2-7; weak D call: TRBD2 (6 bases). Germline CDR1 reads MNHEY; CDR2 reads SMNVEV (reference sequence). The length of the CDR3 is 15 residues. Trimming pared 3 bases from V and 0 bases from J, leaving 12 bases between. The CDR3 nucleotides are TGTGCCAGCAGTTTTATGGGACTTACCTCCTACGAGCAGTACTTC. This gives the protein CASSFMGLTSYEQYF.

Written as DNA, the CDR3 is TGTGCCAGCAGCTTGTACCAATACCCTCGGCAGTACTTC. Translating it yields CASSLYQYPRQYF. V and J are TRBV5-6 and TRBJ2-7; D uncertain. The CDR3 extends over 13 amino acids. CDR1 and CDR2 (germline): SGHDT, YYEEEE. V was cut by 1 base and J by 9 bases, with 14 bases left in between.